Sequencing of this TCR beta chain was carried out in a study of blood T cell repertoires in COVID-19 (dated by TCRdb to the early 2020s). Background on the whole study: The collaborator samples originated in the United States, Italy and Spain and spanned the acute and convalescent phases of COVID-19. Where available, HLA class I and class II types were obtained from metadata supplied by the sample provider rather than from assay-based typing. The samples were drawn from two sources: the first 160 participants of the ongoing ImmuneRACE study, and 950 to 1,500 subjects contributed by 6 global collaborators. A freely available public database, intended as a resource for researchers studying the immune response to SARS-CoV-2, is where the repertoires were released. Deeply sampled blood TCRbeta repertoires from subjects exposed to, actively infected with, or recovered from COVID-19 were included in the dataset. The prospective study material was composed of cDNA or gDNA derived from T cells, B-cell-depleted T cells, or PBMCs. Sample metadata almost always included a de-identified subject ID, COVID-19 status, age in years and sex.

The germline V gene provides CDR1 LGHNA and CDR2 YNFKEQ. The CDR3, cysteine through phenylalanine, is 15 amino acids long. Of all the DNA, just the CDR3 is kept, 45 bases in frame from base 1. V drops 0 bases and J drops 8 bases, leaving 16 bases in between. Paper-wide results and their limitations: Clinical and demographic metadata were provided uncurated, with the amount varying by source and participant.

Whole blood was collected in K2EDTA tubes by collaborating institutions according to the institutions' own protocols. For TCRbeta analysis, collaborator samples were shipped as frozen whole blood, as isolated PBMCs, or as DNA extracted from either sample type. TCRbeta CDR3 regions were amplified from genomic DNA by means of the immunoSEQ Assay, a bias-controlled multiplex PCR. Turning to the authors' computational methods: The number of nucleated cells in each sample was estimated from the amplification of reference gene primers within the assay. To quantify the absolute abundance of each unique TCRbeta CDR3 rearrangement, sequence reads were collapsed and filtered. Productive Simpson clonality was computed per sample as the square root of Simpson's diversity index over productive rearrangements. Sourced from immuneACCESS, this table was stored by TCRdb with only in-frame sequences that have V and J called. A share of the clones is absent; for the studies checked, an unresolved V gene accounts for under half, and the remainder has no known explanation. V, J and clone size derive from that table, while D and trimming were established from the DNA sequence. In this sample the table shows roughly 200,000 clones, about 79% of which occur a single time. The top ten constitute less than 15% of the sample.

As concerns this clone: The target of this receptor is not known. Per-base qualities were not stored, and no clone one base away is much larger.

This clonotype was obtained from a human donor in a cohort sampled during active COVID-19. Sample: peripheral blood. The rearranged segments are TRBV4-2 and TRBJ1-2; tentative D gene TRBD1, with 5 bases matching. In nucleotides, the sequence is TGTGCCAGCAGCCAAGAGGCGGGCAGGGCGGGAGGCTACACCTTC. The translation is CASSQEAGRAGGYTF.